In its sample, the clone carrying this TCR beta chain was seen many times. Its target is unknown. This entry belongs to a study of T cells in Graves' hyperthyroidism and ophthalmopathy. Amplification of TCR beta CDR3 regions was performed using RNA transcripts as template. In the first-round RT-PCR of the TCR CDR3, the HTBI primer set was used. Via MiXCR, TCRdb re-called the multiplex PCR reads, giving one row per CDR3 protein. The data contain 500,000 to 800,000 distinct CDR3 sequences, roughly 14% of them singletons. Unmatched junction bases numbered 9, after V lost 4 bases and J lost 4 bases. Germline CDR1 reads SGHAT; CDR2 reads FQNNGV. The CDR3 covers 15 residues. Diagnostic assessment was based on clinical symptoms, serum thyroxine and TRAb, thyroid ultrasound and orbital computed tomography. General study points: By a 13 V-J model, ophthalmopathy was set apart from stable hyperthyroidism. Among thyroid clonotypes expanded above 0.001, most also appeared in blood.

The sequence derives from a woman in her 50s with Graves' ophthalmopathy. This chain links TRBV11-2 with TRBJ2-7; 8 nucleotides agree with TRBD2. Sequenced sample: blood. This CDR3 is CASSWTGTRNYEQYF. CDR3 nucleotide sequence: TGTGCCAGCAGCTGGACCGGGACTAGGAATTACGAGCAGTACTTC.